These 18 T cell receptor beta chains originate from one sample sequenced in a study of T cells in Graves' hyperthyroidism and ophthalmopathy (dated by TCRdb to the late 2010s). Receptor libraries were prepared by multiplex PCR. Sequenced on an Illumina HiSeq 2000. The TCR beta CDR3 regions were amplified from the RNA transcripts. A first-round RT-PCR of the TCR CDR3 used the HTBI primer set with the Qiagen OneStep RT-PCR kit. Clones were called with MiXCR by TCRdb after fastp trimmed the public reads at Q25, and only in-frame beta chains were retained. One record per CDR3 amino acid sequence lists the most common genes and DNA. This sample gives 350,000 to 400,000 distinct CDR3 sequences in total; about 19% of them show up just once. The ten largest clones take up approximately 4% of the sample. The sequencing sample was made of blood. Receptors originate from a woman aged 18-35 years with Graves' hyperthyroidism.

The table lists this clonotype with many counts. This chain uses TRBV27 with TRBJ2-5; TRBD2 matches 10 bases. There are 15 residues in the CDR3. Germline loops: CDR1 MNHEY, CDR2 SMNVEV (reference sequence). Unmatched junction bases numbered 8, after V lost 4 bases and J lost 6 bases. The CDR3 DNA reads TGTGCCAGCAGTTCCTCCTATAGCGGGGGGAAGACCCAGTACTTC. Translated: CASSSSYSGGKTQYF.

This clonotype was recorded many times. The chain links TRBV15 to TRBJ2-5; 8 nucleotides line up with TRBD2. Germline CDR1 LNHNV, CDR2 YYDKDF (reference sequence). The CDR3 has 14 residues. After removal of 1 base from V and 5 bases from J, the junction contained 3 bases not matched to a gene. As DNA, the CDR3 is TGTGCCACCAGCAGAGTGGGCGGGAGGGAGACCCAGTACTTC. Translating it yields CATSRVGGRETQYF.

This clonotype has at least ten counts. This sequence joins TRBV27 and TRBJ2-5; D call uncertain. V lost 7 bases and J 7 bases, leaving 7 bases between the germline ends. Germline CDR1 and CDR2: MNHEY and SMNVEV (reference sequence). The CDR3 is made up of 10 amino acids. The CDR3 sequence is CASIESTQYF. As DNA, the CDR3 is TGTGCCAGCATAGAGTCGACCCAGTACTTC.

This clonotype was detected ten times or more. The gene calls are TRBV28 and TRBJ2-5, with 7 nucleotides matching TRBD1. The CDR3 has 14 amino acids. J was trimmed by 4 bases and V by 2 bases; bases with no gene match: 4. Germline loops: CDR1 MDHEN, CDR2 SYDVKM. The CDR3 protein is CASSLQGGRETQYF. CDR3 sequence (DNA): TGTGCCAGCAGTTTACAAGGGGGCCGAGAGACCCAGTACTTC.

This clonotype has a count of ten or more. A single base separates this from a much larger clone, so it may be a read error. The chain combines TRBV12-3 or TRBV12-4 with TRBJ1-5; TRBD1 aligns across 7 bases. V lost 8 bases to trimming and J lost 5 bases; unmatched junction nucleotides: 3. CDR3 size: 12 residues. CDR3 loop: CASRDSDQPQHF. The CDR3 coding sequence is TGTGCCAGCCGGGACAGCGATCAGCCCCAGCATTTT.

This clonotype was counted ten times or more. The chain recombines TRBV20-1 with TRBJ1-1; D might be TRBD1 (5 bases). This CDR3 is 13 amino acids long. The V end lost 5 bases, the J end lost 1 base, and 11 bases lay between the germline ends. Germline-derived CDR1 and CDR2 are DFQATT and SNEGSKA (reference sequence). DNA for the CDR3: TGCAGTGCTCAAGGCGGGGGGAACACTGAAGCTTTCTTT. Translation: CSAQGGGNTEAFF.

With regard to this clonotype: One end of the junction does not line up with germline, which may come from a read error. The rearrangement links TRBV5-4 to TRBJ1-1; D is uncertain. The CDR3 length is 12 residues. The germline gives CDR1 SGHNT, CDR2 YYREEE (reference sequence). CDR3 protein: CASSLADTEACF. The CDR3 coding sequence is TGTGCCAGCAGCTTGGCCGATACTGAAGCATGCTTT.

This clonotype came up many times. The chain combines TRBV12-3 or TRBV12-4 with TRBJ1-2; 7 bases map to TRBD1. The CDR3 runs 14 residues. V lost 6 bases, J lost 2 bases, and 6 bases stayed unmatched. CDR3 loop: CASRLGTVNYGYTF. CDR3 coding DNA: TGTGCCAGCAGATTGGGGACAGTAAACTATGGCTACACCTTC.

With respect to this clonotype: A much larger clone sits a single nucleotide away, making a read error possible. CDR3 DNA: TGTGCCAGCAGCGTGACAGCCTACGAGCAGTACTTC. Amino acid sequence: CASSVTAYEQYF. The rearrangement joins TRBV6-1 to TRBJ2-7; possible D gene TRBD1, 5 bases. V lost 6 bases and J lost 2, with 8 bases in between. Germline V gene data show CDR1 as MNHNS and CDR2 as SASEGT. This CDR3 spans 12 amino acids.

For this clonotype: One base away lies a much larger clone, so this may be a sequencing read error. V usage is TRBV2 and J usage is TRBJ2-4; TRBD2 aligns across 8 bases. CDR1 is SNHLY, CDR2 FYNNEI, per germline. CDR3 length: 14 residues. The DNA of the CDR3 is TGTGCCAGCTGTGGGGGACTAGGGTCGTACATTAAGTACTTC. Its translation: CASCGGLGSYIKYF.

This clonotype was observed many times. The J gene is TRBJ2-2, the V gene TRBV6-4, with 13 bases lining up with TRBD2. This CDR3 contains 16 residues. Trimming at V came to 2 bases and at J to 4 bases, leaving 1 base not matched to a gene. CDR1 MRHNA and CDR2 SNTAGT come from the germline V gene. This chain's CDR3 is CASSDTSGGATGELFF. The CDR3 bases are TGTGCCAGCAGTGACACTAGCGGGGGGGCCACCGGGGAGCTGTTTTTT.

V and J are TRBV18 and TRBJ1-5, with D hard to call. With 1 base removed from V and 6 bases from J, the gap between germline ends came to 7 bases. The germline gives CDR1 KGHSH, CDR2 LQKENI. This CDR3 comprises 13 residues. The CDR3: CASSPQEVQPQHF. The CDR3 bases are TGTGCCAGCTCACCACAGGAGGTTCAGCCCCAGCATTTT. Full variable domain (outside the CDR3, taken from reference TRBV18 and TRBJ1-5): NAGVMQNPRHLVRRRGQEARLRCSPMKGHSHVYWYRQLPEEGLKFMVYLQKENIIDESGMPKERFSAEFPKEGPSILRIQQVVRGDSAAYFCASSPQEVQPQHFGDGTRLSIL.

The V gene is TRBV20-1, the J gene TRBJ1-1; D uncertain. V lost 1 base and J lost 1, with 7 bases in between. CDR1 DFQATT and CDR2 SNEGSKA come from the germline V gene (reference sequence). CDR3 size: 13 residues. CDR3 sequence: CSARGGRNTEAFF. The CDR3 DNA is TGCAGTGCTAGAGGAGGCCGGAACACTGAAGCTTTCTTT.

Ten or more counts support this clonotype. The gene calls are TRBV5-1 and TRBJ1-1; a possible D gene is TRBD1 (5 bases). The CDR3 loop spans 14 amino acids. With 3 bases removed from V and 5 bases from J, the gap between germline ends came to 14 bases. Germline values: CDR1 SGHRS, CDR2 YFSETQ. CDR3 residues: CASSSGEGWTEAFF. CDR3 nucleotide sequence: TGCGCCAGCAGCTCGGGGGAGGGATGGACTGAAGCTTTCTTT.

In its sample, this clonotype was seen many times. The chain has TRBV20-1 and TRBJ2-6; the match to TRBD1 covers 9 bases. Germline-derived CDR1 and CDR2 are DFQATT and SNEGSKA (reference sequence). CDR3 length: 14 amino acids. V shed 6 bases, J shed 3 bases, and the junction held 3 bases outside the gene matches. CDR3 coding DNA: TGCAGTGCAAAGACAGGGGGTGGGGCCAACGTCCTGACTTTC. Translating gives CSAKTGGGANVLTF.

This clonotype has ten or more counts. V usage is TRBV9 and J usage is TRBJ1-5; no definite D call. Trimming shortened V by 4 bases and J by 0 bases, and 8 bases separated the two germline ends. The germline V gene has CDR1 SGDLS and CDR2 YYNGEE. CDR3 length: 14 amino acids. This chain's CDR3 is CASSKSHSNQPQHF. CDR3 nucleotides: TGTGCCAGCAGCAAGAGTCATAGCAATCAGCCCCAGCATTTT.

The chain uses TRBV12-5 and TRBJ2-7; D tentatively reads TRBD1 or TRBD2 (5 bases each). Germline assignment: CDR1 LGHNT and CDR2 FRNRAP. The CDR3 is made up of 15 amino acids. Trimming took 1 base from V and 3 from J, leaving 13 bases between them. CDR3 sequence (DNA): TGTGCTAGTGGTTTGGCCGGGACGCCTCTCTACGAGCAGTACTTC. It translates to CASGLAGTPLYEQYF. Drawing the rest from reference TRBV12-5 and TRBJ2-7, the complete variable domain is DARVTQTPRHKVTEMGQEVTMRCQPILGHNTVFWYRQTMMQGLELLAYFRNRAPLDDSGMPKDRFSAEMPDATLATLKIQPSEPRDSAVYFCASGLAGTPLYEQYFGPGTRLTVT.

For this clonotype: A much larger clone lies a single base off, so this may be a read error. This rearrangement joins TRBV11-2 to TRBJ2-5; no clear D gene. CDR3 length: 14 amino acids. CDR1 and CDR2 from the germline V gene are SGHAT and FQNNGV. Here the CDR3 reads CVSRPVWGQETQYF. CDR3 sequence (DNA): TGTGTCAGCAGACCCGTGTGGGGTCAAGAGACCCAGTACTTC.